This TCR beta chain is drawn from a study of CD8 T cell repertoires and HIV-1 epitope variants. Survey-depth immunoSEQ sequencing covered TCR beta CDR3 regions. Repertoires were generated with immunoSEQ multiplex PCR, while TCRdb's copy carries only in-frame clones and drops some. This table has 5,000 to 6,500 clones, 65% to 75% appearing once. Germline CDR1 and CDR2: GTSNPN and SVGIG (reference sequence). The CDR3 runs to 13 residues. Trimming took 2 bases from V and 6 from J, leaving 10 bases between them. As regards this clone: Its antigen is undetermined.

This receptor was obtained from a male donor with HIV. The V and J genes are TRBV30 and TRBJ2-2, with D tentatively TRBD1 (6 bases). Sequenced material: cultured CD8+ T cells derived from PBMCs. The CDR3 loop is CAWSWAGAGELFF. The CDR3 DNA reads as TGTGCCTGGAGTTGGGCAGGGGCCGGGGAGCTGTTTTTT.